This T cell receptor beta chain originates from a study of CD8+CD57+ T cells in acquired aplastic anemia. The CDR3 covers 11 residues. Trimming removed 8 bases from V and 6 bases from J, with 11 bases in between. Per germline, CDR1 LGHDT and CDR2 YNNKEL (reference sequence). This clonotype has a count of ten or more. The TCR beta profiling, which covered VDJ combination and CDR3 sequence, was carried out using genomic DNA as the template. TCRdb processed the reads anew with MiXCR; each CDR3 protein has one entry. Among some 410,000 distinct CDR3 sequences listed, about 70% were seen once. Sequenced: sorted CD4+, CD8+, or CD8+CD57+ T cells (not recorded which) from PBMCs. The source of this sequence is a human donor in good health, serving as a control. The chain uses TRBV3-1 and TRBJ2-7, with D perhaps TRBD1 or TRBD2 (5 bases each). CDR3: CASGGPGEQYF. The DNA for the CDR3 is TGTGCCAGCGGGGGACCGGGCGAGCAGTACTTC.